The next 12 T cell receptor beta chains were all read from a single sample in a study of control samples from healthy donors and cancer patients. Produced via immunoSEQ multiplex PCR; TCRdb's table is partial and in-frame only. The data show roughly 120,000 clones, with 80% to 90% seen just once and about 1% held by the top ten. Sequencing was carried out using PBMCs. Receptors originate from a woman aged 45-65 years with colorectal cancer.

V is TRBV6-2 or TRBV6-3 and J is TRBJ1-1; 7 bases agree with TRBD1. Germline V gene sequence: CDR1 MNHEY, CDR2 SVGEGT. V lost 2 bases, J lost 4 bases, and 13 bases stayed unmatched. The CDR3 consists of 17 residues. The CDR3 DNA is TGTGCCAGCAGTTACCAGCCCAAAAGCAGGGGGAGCACTGAAGCTTTCTTT. This gives the protein CASSYQPKSRGSTEAFF.

This chain uses TRBV19 with TRBJ1-2; 11 bases are shared with TRBD1. V dropped 6 bases and J dropped 8; count of bases not matched to a gene: 14. CDR1 is LNHDA, CDR2 SQIVND, per germline (reference sequence). CDR3 size: 16 residues. CDR3 DNA: TGTGCCAGTAGCCTGACCGGAGGACAGGGGGCGAGGGGCTACACCTTC. Translating it yields CASSLTGGQGARGYTF.

CDR3 protein: CASSLGRTGLGQPQHF. CDR3 bases: TGTGCCAGCAGCTTGGGCAGGACAGGGCTCGGTCAGCCCCAGCATTTT. The rearrangement uses TRBV5-4 and TRBJ1-5, with 8 nucleotides matching TRBD1. Trimming took 0 bases from V and 6 from J; bases not matched to a gene: 8. CDR3 length: 16 amino acids. In germline, CDR1 is SGHNT, CDR2 YYREEE (reference sequence).

The J gene is TRBJ2-4, the V gene TRBV27; D gene ambiguous. Germline V gene data show CDR1 as MNHEY and CDR2 as SMNVEV (reference sequence). V was clipped by 3 bases and J by 0 bases, with 3 bases between them. The CDR3 contains 13 residues. The CDR3 loop is CASSFEAKNIQYF. The CDR3 DNA reads TGTGCCAGCAGTTTCGAAGCCAAAAACATTCAGTACTTC.

The rearrangement links TRBV25-1 to TRBJ1-4; a possible D gene is TRBD1 (5 bases). The CDR3 sequence is 15 residues long. V lost 3 bases and J 0 bases, leaving 8 bases between the germline ends. Germline CDR1 and CDR2: MGHDK and SYGVNS. CDR3 DNA: TGTGCCAGCAGTGACAGGGCTCCAACTAATGAAAAACTGTTTTTT. Amino acid sequence: CASSDRAPTNEKLFF.

V is TRBV19 and J is TRBJ2-7; D not certain. CDR3 size: 15 residues. Trimming took 5 bases from V and 0 from J, leaving 14 bases between them. The germline CDR1 and CDR2 sequences are LNHDA and SQIVND (reference sequence). The CDR3 region is CASSWSGSPSYEQYF. The DNA of the CDR3 is TGTGCCAGTAGTTGGTCCGGGTCCCCCTCCTACGAGCAGTACTTC. The full variable domain, rest sourced from reference TRBV19 and TRBJ2-7, is DGGITQSPKYLFRKEGQNVTLSCEQNLNHDAMYWYRQDPGQGLRLIYYSQIVNDFQKGDIAEGYSVSREKKESFPLTVTSAQKNPTAFYLCASSWSGSPSYEQYFGPGTRLTVT.

This clone was detected only once. The chain combines TRBV7-2 with TRBJ1-3; a possible D gene is TRBD1 (5 bases). Germline V lookup: CDR1 SGHTA, CDR2 FQGNSA. The V end lost 5 bases, the J end lost 8 bases, and 13 bases lay between the germline ends. CDR3 size: 13 residues. CDR3 residues: CASSGGGRDTIYF. DNA for the CDR3: TGTGCCAGCAGCGGGGGGGGTAGGGACACCATATATTTT.

The CDR3 reads CASSLGRTGNTEAFF. In DNA form, the CDR3 reads TGTGCCAGCAGCTTAGGGAGGACAGGGAACACTGAAGCTTTCTTT. The rearrangement links TRBV11-3 to TRBJ1-1; 7 bases match TRBD1. Trimming took 1 base from V and 1 from J; bases not matched to a gene: 3. The CDR3 totals 15 residues. Germline CDR1 reads SGHNT; CDR2 reads YENEEA.

The chain is built from TRBV28 and TRBJ2-7, with D possibly matching TRBD1 (6 bases). CDR3 length: 16 amino acids. CDR1 MDHEN and CDR2 SYDVKM come from the germline V gene. V gave up 6 bases and J gave up 5 bases, with 23 bases separating them. The CDR3 is CASRKQGKRAPHEQYF. Written as DNA, the CDR3 is TGTGCCAGCAGGAAACAGGGTAAGAGGGCCCCCCACGAGCAGTACTTC.

V and J are TRBV24-1 and TRBJ2-4; D possibly corresponds to TRBD2 (5 bases). The V and J ends lost 5 bases and 8 bases respectively, with 9 bases between them. This CDR3 contains 12 residues. Germline V lookup: CDR1 KGHDR, CDR2 SFDVKD. DNA of the CDR3: TGTGCCACCAGTGTACACGGGGACATTCAGTACTTC. This gives the protein CATSVHGDIQYF.

This chain links TRBV24-1 with TRBJ2-5, with 8 bases lining up with TRBD1. J lost 2 bases, V lost 2 bases, and 3 bases had no gene match. This CDR3 comprises 15 residues. Germline V gene lookup returns CDR1 KGHDR and CDR2 SFDVKD. In nucleotides, the CDR3 is TGTGCCACCAGTGATTGGACAGGGAGGCAAGAGACCCAGTACTTC. This codes for CATSDWTGRQETQYF.

The chain carries TRBV3-1 (or the pseudogene TRBV3-2) and TRBJ2-1; TRBD2 aligns across 7 bases. CDR1 and CDR2 (germline): LGHDT, YNNKEL (reference sequence). The CDR3 consists of 18 residues. With V trimmed by 1 base and J by 4 bases, 13 bases remained unmatched. This chain's CDR3 is CASSQVSGAISIYNEQFF. The CDR3 DNA reads as TGTGCCAGCAGCCAAGTCAGCGGGGCTATCTCCATTTACAATGAGCAGTTCTTC.